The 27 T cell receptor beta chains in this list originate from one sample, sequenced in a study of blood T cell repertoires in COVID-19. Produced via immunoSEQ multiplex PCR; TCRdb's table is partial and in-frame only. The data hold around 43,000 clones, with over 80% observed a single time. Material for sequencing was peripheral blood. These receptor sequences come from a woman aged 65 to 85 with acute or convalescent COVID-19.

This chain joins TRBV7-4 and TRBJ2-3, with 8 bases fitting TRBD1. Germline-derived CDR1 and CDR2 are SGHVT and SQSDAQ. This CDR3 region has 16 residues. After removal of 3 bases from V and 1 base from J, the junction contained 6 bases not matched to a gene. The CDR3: CASSFQQGGGTDTQYF. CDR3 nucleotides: TGTGCCAGCAGCTTCCAACAGGGGGGTGGCACAGATACGCAGTATTTT.

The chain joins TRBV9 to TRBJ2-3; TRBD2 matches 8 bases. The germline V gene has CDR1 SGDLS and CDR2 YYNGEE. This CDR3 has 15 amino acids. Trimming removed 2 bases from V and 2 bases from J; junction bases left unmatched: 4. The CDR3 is CASSVLAGFTDTQYF. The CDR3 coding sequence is TGTGCCAGCAGCGTCCTAGCGGGCTTCACAGATACGCAGTATTTT.

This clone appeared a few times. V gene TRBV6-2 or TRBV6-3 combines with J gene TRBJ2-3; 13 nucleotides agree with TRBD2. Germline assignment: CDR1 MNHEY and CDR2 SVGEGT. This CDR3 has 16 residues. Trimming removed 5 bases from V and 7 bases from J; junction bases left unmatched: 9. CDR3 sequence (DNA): TGTGCCAGCAGTAACCTACTAGCGGGGGGGCCCAATACGCAGTATTTT. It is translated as CASSNLLAGGPNTQYF.

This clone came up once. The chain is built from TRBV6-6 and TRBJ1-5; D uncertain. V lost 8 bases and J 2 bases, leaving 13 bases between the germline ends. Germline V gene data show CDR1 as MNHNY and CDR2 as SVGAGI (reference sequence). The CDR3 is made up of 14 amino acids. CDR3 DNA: TGTGCCAGCTGTTGGGTAGGAGGCAATCAGCCCCAGCATTTT. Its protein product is CASCWVGGNQPQHF.

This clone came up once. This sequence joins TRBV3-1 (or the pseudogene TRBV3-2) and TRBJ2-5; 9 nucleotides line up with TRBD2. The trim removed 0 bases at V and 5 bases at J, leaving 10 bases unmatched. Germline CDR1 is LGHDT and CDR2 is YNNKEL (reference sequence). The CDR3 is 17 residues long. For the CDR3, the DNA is TGTGCCAGCAGCCAAGATAGTAGCGGGAGTAATCTTGAGACCCAGTACTTC. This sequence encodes CASSQDSSGSNLETQYF.

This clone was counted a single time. In DNA, the CDR3 is TGTGCCAGCAGTCCGATGGGCGGGAGAAGTGTAGCGTACAATGAGCAGTTCTTC. The encoded protein is CASSPMGGRSVAYNEQFF. This chain uses TRBV6-6 with TRBJ2-1, with 7 nucleotides matching TRBD2. This CDR3 is built from 18 residues. After removal of 5 bases from V and 4 bases from J, the junction contained 17 bases not matched to a gene. Germline CDR1 is MNHNY and CDR2 is SVGAGI (reference sequence).

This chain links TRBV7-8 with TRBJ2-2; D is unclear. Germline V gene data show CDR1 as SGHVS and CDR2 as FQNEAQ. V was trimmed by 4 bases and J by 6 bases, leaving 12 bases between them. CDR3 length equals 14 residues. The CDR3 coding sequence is TGTGCCAGCAGCTCAAGCCGCCGTGCCGGGGAGCTGTTTTTT. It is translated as CASSSSRRAGELFF.

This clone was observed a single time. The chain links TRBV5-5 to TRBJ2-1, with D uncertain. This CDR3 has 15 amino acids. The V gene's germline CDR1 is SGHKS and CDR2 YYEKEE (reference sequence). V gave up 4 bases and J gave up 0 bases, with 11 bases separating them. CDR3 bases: TGTGCCAGCAGCCATGAGGAGAGCTCCTACAATGAGCAGTTCTTC. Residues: CASSHEESSYNEQFF.

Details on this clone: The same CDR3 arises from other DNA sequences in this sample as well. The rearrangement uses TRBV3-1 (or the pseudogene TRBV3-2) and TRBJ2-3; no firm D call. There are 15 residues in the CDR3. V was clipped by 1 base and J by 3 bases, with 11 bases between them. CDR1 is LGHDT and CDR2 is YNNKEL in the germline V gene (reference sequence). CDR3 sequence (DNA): TGTGCCAGCAGCCAAGGTCCAAGAGGAACAGATACGCAGTATTTT. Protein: CASSQGPRGTDTQYF.

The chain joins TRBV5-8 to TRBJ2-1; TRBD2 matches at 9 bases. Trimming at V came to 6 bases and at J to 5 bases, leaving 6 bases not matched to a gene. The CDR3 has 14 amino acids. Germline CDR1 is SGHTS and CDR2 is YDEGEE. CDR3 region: CASTPASGNNEQFF. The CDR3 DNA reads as TGTGCCAGCACCCCAGCTAGCGGGAACAATGAGCAGTTCTTC.

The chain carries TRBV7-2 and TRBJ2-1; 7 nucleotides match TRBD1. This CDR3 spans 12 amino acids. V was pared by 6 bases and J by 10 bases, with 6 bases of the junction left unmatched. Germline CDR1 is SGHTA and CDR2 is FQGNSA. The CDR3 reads CASSHPDREQFF. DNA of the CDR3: TGTGCCAGCAGTCACCCGGACAGGGAGCAGTTCTTC.

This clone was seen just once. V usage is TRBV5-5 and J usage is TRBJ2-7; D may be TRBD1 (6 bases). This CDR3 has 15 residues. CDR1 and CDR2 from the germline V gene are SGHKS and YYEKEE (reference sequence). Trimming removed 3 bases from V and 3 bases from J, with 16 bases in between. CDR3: CASSSPGQLVYEQYV. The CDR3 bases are TGTGCCAGCAGCTCCCCCGGACAGCTAGTCTACGAGCAGTACGTC.

The CDR3 protein is CASSFQGGMNTEAFF. The CDR3 DNA follows: TGTGCCAGCAGCTTCCAAGGAGGGATGAACACTGAAGCTTTCTTT. The chain couples TRBV7-9 to TRBJ1-1; D remains ambiguous. The CDR3 consists of 15 residues. Trimming left V 3 bases short and J 0 bases short, with 11 bases between. Germline V gene lookup returns CDR1 SEHNR and CDR2 FQNEAQ (reference sequence). Full variable domain (missing parts from reference TRBV7-9 and TRBJ1-1): DTGVSQNPRHKITKRGQNVTFRCDPISEHNRLYWYRQTLGQGPEFLTYFQNEAQLEKSRLLSDRFSAERPKGSFSTLEIQRTEQGDSAMYLCASSFQGGMNTEAFFGQGTRLTVV.

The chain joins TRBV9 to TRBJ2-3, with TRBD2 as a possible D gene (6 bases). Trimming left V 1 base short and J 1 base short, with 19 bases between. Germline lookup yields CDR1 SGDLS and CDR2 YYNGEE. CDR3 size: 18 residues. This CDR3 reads CASSVSDREQRGTDTQYF. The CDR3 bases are TGTGCCAGCAGCGTATCCGACCGGGAGCAGAGGGGCACAGATACGCAGTATTTT.

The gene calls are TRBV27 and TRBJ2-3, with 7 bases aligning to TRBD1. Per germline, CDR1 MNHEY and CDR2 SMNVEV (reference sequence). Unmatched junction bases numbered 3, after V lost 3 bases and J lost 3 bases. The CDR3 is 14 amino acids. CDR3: CASSLDRTTDTQYF. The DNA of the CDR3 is TGTGCCAGCAGTTTGGACAGGACGACAGATACGCAGTATTTT.

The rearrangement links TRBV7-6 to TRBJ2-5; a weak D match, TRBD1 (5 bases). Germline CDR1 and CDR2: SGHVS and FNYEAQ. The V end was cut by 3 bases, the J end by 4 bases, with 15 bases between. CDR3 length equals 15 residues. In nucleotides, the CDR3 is TGTGCCAGCAGCTTGGTCAAACTAAGGGGAGAGACCCAGTACTTC. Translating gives CASSLVKLRGETQYF.

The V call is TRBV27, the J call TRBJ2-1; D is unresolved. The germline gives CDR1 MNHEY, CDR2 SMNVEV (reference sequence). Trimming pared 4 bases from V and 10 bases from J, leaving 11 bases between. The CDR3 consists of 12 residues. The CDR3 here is CASSYSEREQFF. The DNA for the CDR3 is TGTGCCAGCAGTTACTCGGAGAGGGAGCAGTTCTTC.

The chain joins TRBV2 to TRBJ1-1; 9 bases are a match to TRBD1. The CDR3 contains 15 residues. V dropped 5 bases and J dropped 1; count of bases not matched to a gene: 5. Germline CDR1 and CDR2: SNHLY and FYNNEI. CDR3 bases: TGTGCCAGCAGTTTCGGGACAGGGACGAACACTGAAGCTTTCTTT. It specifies CASSFGTGTNTEAFF.

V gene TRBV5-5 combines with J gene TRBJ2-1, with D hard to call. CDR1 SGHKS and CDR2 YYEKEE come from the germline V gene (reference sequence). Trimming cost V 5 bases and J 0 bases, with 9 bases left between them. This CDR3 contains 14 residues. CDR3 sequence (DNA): TGTGCCAGCAGTCCAACAGCCTCCTACAATGAGCAGTTCTTC. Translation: CASSPTASYNEQFF.

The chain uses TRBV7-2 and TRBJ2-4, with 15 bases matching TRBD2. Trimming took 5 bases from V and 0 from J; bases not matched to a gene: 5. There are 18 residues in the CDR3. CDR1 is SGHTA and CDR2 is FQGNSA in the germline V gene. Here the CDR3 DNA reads TGTGCCAGCAGCATCGGACTAGCGGGAGGGCTAGCCAAAAACATTCAGTACTTC. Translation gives CASSIGLAGGLAKNIQYF.

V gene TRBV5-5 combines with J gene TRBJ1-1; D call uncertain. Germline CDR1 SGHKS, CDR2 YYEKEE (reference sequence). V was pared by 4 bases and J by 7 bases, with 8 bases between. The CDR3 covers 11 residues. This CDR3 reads CASSQTHEAFF. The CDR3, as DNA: TGTGCCAGCAGCCAGACACATGAAGCTTTCTTT.

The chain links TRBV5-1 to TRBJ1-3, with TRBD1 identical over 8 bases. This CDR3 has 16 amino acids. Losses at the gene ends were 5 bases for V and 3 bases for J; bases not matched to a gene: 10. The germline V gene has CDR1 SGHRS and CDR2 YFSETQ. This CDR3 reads CASSPQGGFIGNTIYF. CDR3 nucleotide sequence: TGCGCCAGCAGTCCACAGGGGGGTTTTATTGGAAACACCATATATTTT.

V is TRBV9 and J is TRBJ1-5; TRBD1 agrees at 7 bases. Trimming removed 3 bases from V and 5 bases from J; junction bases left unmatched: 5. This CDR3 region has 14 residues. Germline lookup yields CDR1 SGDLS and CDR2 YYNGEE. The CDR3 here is CASSARDSYQPQHF. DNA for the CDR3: TGTGCCAGCAGCGCCCGGGACAGCTATCAGCCCCAGCATTTT.

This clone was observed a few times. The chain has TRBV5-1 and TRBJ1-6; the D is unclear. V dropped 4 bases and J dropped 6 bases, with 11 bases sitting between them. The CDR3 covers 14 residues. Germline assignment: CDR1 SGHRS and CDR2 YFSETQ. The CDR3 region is CASSLERTNSPLHF. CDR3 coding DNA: TGCGCCAGCAGCCTAGAGAGAACTAATTCACCCCTCCACTTT.

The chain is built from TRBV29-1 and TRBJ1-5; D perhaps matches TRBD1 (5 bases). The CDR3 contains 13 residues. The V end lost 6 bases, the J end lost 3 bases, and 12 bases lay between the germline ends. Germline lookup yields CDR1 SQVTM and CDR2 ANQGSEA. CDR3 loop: CSVIDSSNQPQHF. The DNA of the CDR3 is TGCAGCGTGATCGACAGCTCCAATCAGCCCCAGCATTTT.

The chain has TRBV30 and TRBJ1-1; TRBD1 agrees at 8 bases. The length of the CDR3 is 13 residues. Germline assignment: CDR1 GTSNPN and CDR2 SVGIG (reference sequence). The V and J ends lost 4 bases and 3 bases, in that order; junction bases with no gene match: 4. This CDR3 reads CAWTRQGHTEAFF. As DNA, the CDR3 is TGTGCCTGGACAAGACAGGGGCACACTGAAGCTTTCTTT.

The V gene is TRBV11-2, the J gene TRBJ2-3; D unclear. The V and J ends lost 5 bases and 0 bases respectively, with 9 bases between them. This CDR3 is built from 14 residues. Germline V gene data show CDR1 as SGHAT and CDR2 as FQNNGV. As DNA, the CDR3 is TGTGCCAGCAGCCGAGCCCATAGCACAGATACGCAGTATTTT. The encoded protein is CASSRAHSTDTQYF.